The 6 T cell receptor beta chains below all came from one sample that was sequenced in a study of blood T cell repertoires in COVID-19. The protocol was immunoSEQ multiplex PCR, while the TCRdb copy is restricted to in-frame clones and leaves out a portion. The repertoire holds around 150,000 clones, about 86% seen once, with around 7.7% in the top ten. Source material: PBMCs or T cells enriched from blood (not recorded which). The source of these receptors is a man in his fifties who had recovered from COVID-19.

This clone was counted once. The chain employs TRBV19 and TRBJ2-1, with 11 bases that match TRBD2. V was pared by 5 bases and J by 8 bases, with 8 bases of the junction left unmatched. This CDR3 comprises 15 residues. Germline assignment: CDR1 LNHDA and CDR2 SQIVND (reference sequence). The CDR3, as DNA: TGTGCCAGTAGTTTAGCGGGGGGGCCTTCCCATGAGCAGTTCTTC. This translates into CASSLAGGPSHEQFF.

V is TRBV28 and J is TRBJ1-6; 7 bases map to TRBD1. V lost 7 bases and J lost 8; bases outside the gene matches: 8. Germline CDR1 reads MDHEN; CDR2 reads SYDVKM. The CDR3 has 14 amino acids. The CDR3 region is CASTATGRHSPLHF. For the CDR3, the DNA is TGTGCCAGCACCGCGACAGGGAGGCATTCACCCCTCCACTTT.

The J gene is TRBJ1-3, the V gene TRBV6-5; possibly TRBD1 for D (5 bases). Per germline, CDR1 MNHEY and CDR2 SVGAGI. V lost 6 bases and J lost 0, with 12 bases in between. CDR3 size: 15 residues. CDR3 DNA sequence: TGTGCCAGCAGCCGACAGAGCTTCTCTGGAAACACCATATATTTT. As protein: CASSRQSFSGNTIYF.

The chain carries TRBV2 and TRBJ2-2; weak D call: TRBD1 (7 bases). This CDR3 spans 18 amino acids. V shed 4 bases and J shed 6 bases, with 24 bases lying between them. Germline V gene lookup returns CDR1 SNHLY and CDR2 FYNNEI. The chain's CDR3 is CASSAEGAGTHFPGELFF. Here the CDR3 DNA reads TGTGCCAGCAGTGCGGAGGGGGCTGGGACACATTTTCCCGGGGAGCTGTTTTTT.

This chain joins TRBV2 and TRBJ2-7, with 10 bases lining up with TRBD2. Per the germline V gene, CDR1 is SNHLY and CDR2 is FYNNEI. After removal of 2 bases from V and 6 bases from J, the junction contained 7 bases not matched to a gene. The CDR3 has 15 amino acids. The CDR3 is CASSESLAGVAEQYF. The CDR3 coding sequence is TGTGCCAGCAGTGAATCCCTAGCGGGGGTCGCCGAGCAGTACTTC.

The chain joins TRBV4-1 to TRBJ2-5; D not certain. CDR3 length: 13 residues. Trimming removed 2 bases at V and 4 bases at J, with 8 bases between. Germline CDR1 is MGHRA and CDR2 is YSYEKL. CDR3 protein: CASSQWRRETQYF. CDR3 in DNA: TGCGCCAGCAGCCAATGGAGACGAGAGACCCAGTACTTC.